Presented here are 10 T cell receptor beta chains from one specimen sequenced in a study of human T cells and chemical hapten exposure (dated by TCRdb to the early 2020s). Library preparation was by RACE. This sample was sequenced with a NextSeq 500. TCRdb's own reprocessing of the public reads used fastp at Q25 and MiXCR and kept productive beta chains. Rows are unified per CDR3 protein, each entry keeping the most common DNA and genes. This sample is represented by about 130,000 distinct CDR3 sequences; roughly 9% of them were singletons. The biggest ten clones account for around 1.9% of the sample. Read against the paper, the sample's time point label means: healthy volunteer bleed at 2 weeks. Unfractionated whole blood was collected in Tempus Blood RNA tubes, and total RNA was extracted from that blood. Material: whole blood. Every receptor here comes from a male donor in good health. Some clones in this sample may be carry-over from other donors' samples.

The chain links TRBV6-5 to TRBJ1-1; D unresolved. Per the germline V gene, CDR1 is MNHEY and CDR2 is SVGAGI. The CDR3 contains 12 residues. V was cut by 2 bases and J by 3 bases, with 4 bases left in between. The CDR3 here is CASSYDHTEAFF. For the CDR3, the DNA is TGTGCCAGCAGTTACGACCACACTGAAGCTTTCTTT.

The genes are TRBV6-2 or TRBV6-3 and TRBJ2-7; D may be TRBD1 (6 bases). Trimming removed 4 bases from V and 0 bases from J, with 19 bases in between. The CDR3 length is 17 residues. Per the germline V gene, CDR1 is MNHEY and CDR2 is SVGEGT. In DNA form, the CDR3 reads TGTGCCAGCAGTTTCCCTCCACTACAGGGAATCTCCTACGAGCAGTACTTC. Translated, it gives CASSFPPLQGISYEQYF.

This clonotype was detected many times. This sequence joins TRBV20-1 and TRBJ2-7; possibly TRBD2 for D (6 bases). The CDR3 extends over 15 amino acids. V was cut by 1 base and J by 3 bases, with 16 bases left in between. Germline CDR1 and CDR2: DFQATT and SNEGSKA (reference sequence). The CDR3 DNA sequence: TGCAGTGCTAGAGCCAGGAGGGGCTCTCACTACGAGCAGTACTTC. Protein sequence: CSARARRGSHYEQYF.

This clonotype was recorded only once. This chain joins TRBV13 and TRBJ2-7, with 9 bases lining up with TRBD1. The CDR3 runs to 14 residues. Germline CDR1 is PRHDT and CDR2 is FYEKMQ (reference sequence). V dropped 3 bases and J dropped 2; count of bases not matched to a gene: 2. The CDR3 is CASSLWDRAYEQYF. Here the CDR3 DNA reads TGTGCCAGCAGCTTGTGGGACAGGGCCTACGAGCAGTACTTC. The full variable domain, with the rest looked up from reference TRBV13 and TRBJ2-7, is AAGVIQSPRHLIKEKRETATLKCYPIPRHDTVYWYQQGPGQDPQFLISFYEKMQSDKGSIPDRFSAQQFSDYHSELNMSSLELGDSALYFCASSLWDRAYEQYFGPGTRLTVT.

The V gene is TRBV5-6, the J gene TRBJ2-7; D call uncertain. V was clipped by 0 bases and J by 3 bases, with 10 bases between them. The CDR3 is made up of 14 amino acids. The germline V gene encodes CDR1 SGHDT and CDR2 YYEEEE. The CDR3 DNA follows: TGTGCCAGCAGCTTGGCGGCGGAACTCTACGAGCAGTACTTC. It codes for CASSLAAELYEQYF.

This chain joins TRBV7-6 and TRBJ2-3; 8 nucleotides line up with TRBD1. The CDR3 extends over 17 amino acids. The trim removed 1 base at V and 0 bases at J, leaving 6 bases unmatched. The germline gives CDR1 SGHVS, CDR2 FNYEAQ. As DNA, the CDR3 is TGTGCCAGCAGCTTAGGGGCAGGGGGCCTAAGCACAGATACGCAGTATTTT. This encodes CASSLGAGGLSTDTQYF.

Many counts were recorded for this clonotype. The V call is TRBV12-3 or TRBV12-4, the J call TRBJ1-5, with 9 bases fitting TRBD1. The CDR3 covers 15 residues. After removal of 2 bases from V and 6 bases from J, the junction contained 5 bases not matched to a gene. The DNA of the CDR3 is TGTGCCAGCAGTTTAAGGGACAGGGAGGGTCAGCCCCAGCATTTT. Translated, it gives CASSLRDREGQPQHF.

The chain couples TRBV7-8 to TRBJ2-5; maybe TRBD2 (6 bases). The CDR3 is 16 amino acids. Germline CDR1 is SGHVS and CDR2 is FQNEAQ. V shed 5 bases and J shed 0 bases, with 16 bases lying between them. CDR3 sequence (DNA): TGTGCCAGCAGCCTAATTACTAGCTACCACCAAGAGACCCAGTACTTC. Protein sequence: CASSLITSYHQETQYF.

This clonotype was counted many times. This chain joins TRBV9 and TRBJ2-5; TRBD2 agrees at 7 bases. The CDR3 has 15 residues. Germline assignment: CDR1 SGDLS and CDR2 YYNGEE. Losses at the gene ends were 3 bases for V and 4 bases for J; bases not matched to a gene: 9. CDR3 bases: TGTGCCAGCAGCGCCCGGGACTACGCGGGAGAGACCCAGTACTTC. Translating it yields CASSARDYAGETQYF.

This sequence joins TRBV20-1 and TRBJ1-5, with D possibly being TRBD1 (5 bases). V was shortened by 1 base and J by 5 bases, with 15 bases between the two germline ends. The CDR3 extends over 15 amino acids. CDR1 is DFQATT, CDR2 SNEGSKA, per germline (reference sequence). For the CDR3, the DNA is TGCAGTGCTAGAGGGACTGGGGGAGTGGATCAGCCCCAGCATTTT. Amino acids: CSARGTGGVDQPQHF.